These 5 T cell receptor beta chains were all obtained from the same sample, sequenced in a study of T cells after yellow fever vaccination. TCRdb redid the calling of the 5' RACE reads with MiXCR, one entry per CDR3 protein. The table includes some 340,000 distinct CDR3 sequences, around 10% detected once. The specimen was CD4+ T cells sorted from PBMCs, collected 45 days after the yellow fever booster vaccination. The receptors derive from a man between 18 and 29 years old who received the YFV17D yellow fever vaccine.

The sample holds a few counts of this clonotype. The J gene is TRBJ2-3, the V gene TRBV18; D gene uncertain. Per the germline V gene, CDR1 is KGHSH and CDR2 is LQKENI. The V end lost 3 bases, the J end lost 6 bases, and 7 bases lay between the germline ends. CDR3 length equals 12 residues. CDR3 sequence (DNA): TGTGCCAGCTCACCTCGAGACGATACGCAGTATTTT. Protein sequence: CASSPRDDTQYF.

The genes are TRBV15 and TRBJ1-2, with TRBD1 as a possible D gene (5 bases). V lost 0 bases to trimming and J lost 0 bases, with 11 bases between them. Germline-derived CDR1 and CDR2 are LNHNV and YYDKDF (reference sequence). This CDR3 comprises 16 residues. In DNA, the CDR3 is TGTGCCACCAGCAGAGACCCAGGGCTCACTAACTATGGCTACACCTTC. This translates into CATSRDPGLTNYGYTF.

This clonotype has a handful of counts. The V gene is TRBV6-5, the J gene TRBJ2-2; D possibly matches TRBD1 or TRBD2 (5 bases each). CDR1 is MNHEY, CDR2 SVGAGI, per germline. V dropped 4 bases and J dropped 0 bases, with 6 bases sitting between them. The CDR3 runs to 14 residues. CDR3 loop: CASSWDANTGELFF. CDR3 nucleotides: TGTGCCAGCAGTTGGGACGCGAACACCGGGGAGCTGTTTTTT.

This clonotype appeared once. This chain joins TRBV5-4 and TRBJ2-3; D possibly corresponds to TRBD2 (6 bases). CDR3 size: 13 residues. CDR1 and CDR2 from the germline V gene are SGHNT and YYREEE (reference sequence). With 10 bases removed from V and 0 bases from J, the gap between germline ends came to 12 bases. In nucleotides, the CDR3 is TGTGCCGGAAGGACTACTAGCACAGATACGCAGTATTTT. It translates to CAGRTTSTDTQYF.

The chain couples TRBV4-3 to TRBJ2-1; 7 bases align to TRBD1. After removal of 0 bases from V and 4 bases from J, the junction contained 6 bases not matched to a gene. This CDR3 contains 16 residues. CDR1 and CDR2 (germline): LGHNA, YSLEER. CDR3 sequence (DNA): TGCGCCAGCAGCCAAGACCCGACAGGGAAATACAATGAGCAGTTCTTC. This gives the protein CASSQDPTGKYNEQFF.